Detailed here is one T cell receptor beta chain. The record originates from a study of blood T cell repertoires in COVID-19. Method: immunoSEQ multiplex PCR; TCRdb's copy keeps in-frame clones and lacks some. This sample has about 400,000 clones, with around 90% found just once. This TCR came from a human donor in a cohort sampled during active COVID-19. The sequenced material came from peripheral blood.

The CDR3 region is CASRQGDSNTEAFF. For the CDR3, the DNA is TGCGCCAGCAGACAGGGGGATTCGAACACTGAAGCTTTCTTT. V usage is TRBV5-1 and J usage is TRBJ1-1; TRBD1 aligns across 8 bases. With V trimmed by 5 bases and J by 1 base, 4 bases remained unmatched. The length of the CDR3 is 14 residues. Looked up from germline, CDR1 is SGHRS and CDR2 is YFSETQ. Filled out from reference TRBV5-1 and TRBJ1-1, the complete variable domain reads KAGVTQTPRYLIKTRGQQVTLSCSPISGHRSVSWYQQTPGQGLQFLFEYFSETQRNKGNFPGRFSGRQFSNSRSEMNVSTLELGDSALYLCASRQGDSNTEAFFGQGTRLTVV.